This T cell receptor (beta chain) was sequenced in a study of Ad26.COV2.S vaccination and SARS-CoV-2 variants. Study outcomes and limitations: The breadth of spike-specific CD8+ and CD4+ T cell responses after vaccination was reportedly substantial. Measurements of TCR breadth and depth may have given underestimates of the total T cell responses.

Trimming removed 0 bases at V and 4 bases at J, with 6 bases between. This CDR3 is built from 13 residues. CDR1 and CDR2 (germline): KGHSH, LQKENI. Assay used: immunoSEQ multiplex PCR; TCRdb lists only in-frame clones, some missing. Altogether more than 40,000 clones are present, roughly 84% being singletons, with the ten largest covering roughly half. A word on this clone: Antigen: not known.

The sequence came from a human donor who had recovered from COVID-19. The rearrangement joins TRBV18 to TRBJ2-5; D remains ambiguous. The sequenced sample was peripheral blood, obtained after recovery from COVID-19. Written as DNA, the CDR3 is TGTGCCAGCTCACCACCGGTTGCAGAGACCCAGTACTTC. It yields the protein CASSPPVAETQYF.